The rows below give T cell receptor beta chains drawn from one sample of a study of cytomegalovirus exposure and HLA in healthy donors. Profiled with immunoSEQ multiplex PCR; TCRdb holds only in-frame clones, not every one. The data contain around 400,000 clones, about nine tenths of them singletons. Sequencing was performed on PBMCs. The receptor source for this set is a woman aged 18 to 35 in good health and CMV-seronegative. Each CDR3 is given with its conserved first and last residue. Each record gives: clone size, J gene, D gene, V gene, CDR3 DNA, CDR3 protein. The D gene is left open where the match is weak. Size tells how often a clone was seen (once, few, many) or the class of an expanded clone, and some rows leave it out.

-,TRBJ2-3,TRBD2,TRBV27,TGTGCCAGCAGTTTAGTACTAGCGGTCAGCACAGATACGCAGTATTTT,CASSLVLAVSTDTQYF
-,TRBJ1-4,-,TRBV2,TGTGCCGCTCTACTAACGGGGACACGAGGAAATGAAAAACTGTTTTTT,CAALLTGTRGNEKLFF
-,TRBJ2-2,TRBD1,TRBV5-1,TGCGCCAGCAGCGGAACGGGACAGAGAACAACCGGGGAGCTGTTTTTT,CASSGTGQRTTGELFF
-,TRBJ2-4,-,TRBV27,TGTGCCAGCAGCTCCTCCCCGAGAGGGAAAAACATTCAGTACTTC,CASSSSPRGKNIQYF
-,TRBJ1-6,-,TRBV5-4,TGTGCCAGCAGCCCACAGGGTTATAATTCACCCCTCCACTTT,CASSPQGYNSPLHF
-,TRBJ2-1,-,TRBV14,TGTGCCAGCAGCCAAGACGGGAGCTCCTACAATGAGCAGTTCTTC,CASSQDGSSYNEQFF
-,TRBJ1-2,-,TRBV11-2,TGTGCCAGCAGCTTAGGGGGCAACTATGGCTACACCTTC,CASSLGGNYGYTF
-,TRBJ2-2,TRBD2,TRBV7-8,TGTGCCAGCAGCTTAGTTTTGGCTAGCGGGAGGAAAGCGAACACCGGGGAGCTGTTTTTT,CASSLVLASGRKANTGELFF
once,TRBJ2-7,TRBD1,TRBV6-1,TGTGCCACCAATCAGGACAGGGGATTGGGCGAGCAGTACTTC,CATNQDRGLGEQYF
-,TRBJ2-7,-,TRBV28,TGTGCCAGCAGTTTAAAATTTGTTCGGTCGTCCTACGAGCAGTACTTC,CASSLKFVRSSYEQYF
-,TRBJ2-7,-,TRBV4-1,TGCGCCAGCGCACCGTATAGCGGTTCCTCCTACGAGCAGTACTTC,CASAPYSGSSYEQYF
-,TRBJ2-3,TRBD2,TRBV5-1,TGCGCCAGCAGCCCAGCGGGAATGAGCACAGATACGCAGTATTTT,CASSPAGMSTDTQYF
-,TRBJ1-1,-,TRBV2,TGTGCCAGCAGTACAGACGGAAACACTGAAGCTTTCTTT,CASSTDGNTEAFF
-,TRBJ2-3,TRBD2,TRBV27,TGTGCCAGCGGCCCCCGGGGGGGGCGCACAGATACGCAGTATTTT,CASGPRGGRTDTQYF
-,TRBJ2-1,TRBD1,TRBV6-6,TGTGCCAGCAGTTACTTGGACAGGGTGGGGTACAATGAGCAGTTCTTC,CASSYLDRVGYNEQFF
-,TRBJ2-7,-,TRBV5-4,TGTGCCAGCAGCTTGAGGGGATTCTACGAGCAGTACTTC,CASSLRGFYEQYF
-,TRBJ1-2,-,TRBV28,TGTGCCAGCAGTTTTAGTTTTTCAGGCAACTATGGCTACACCTTC,CASSFSFSGNYGYTF
-,TRBJ2-2,-,TRBV28,TGTGCCAGCCATGCCGGCACCGGGGAGCTGTTTTTT,CASHAGTGELFF
-,TRBJ2-2,TRBD2,TRBV27,TGTGCCAGCAGTTTATCGGTCGGGAGGGCCGGAATCGGGGAGCTGTTTTTT,CASSLSVGRAGIGELFF
-,TRBJ1-1,-,TRBV10-3,TGTGCCATCAGTGAGAGGGGTGAAGCTTTCTTT,CAISERGEAFF
-,TRBJ2-7,-,TRBV7-9,TGTGCCAGCAGCCTCGGGGGAGTAGACGAGCAGTACTTC,CASSLGGVDEQYF
-,TRBJ1-5,-,TRBV19,TGTGCCAGTAGTATAGCAGGACAGAGCAATCAGCCCCAGCATTTT,CASSIAGQSNQPQHF
-,TRBJ2-3,TRBD2,TRBV10-2,TGCGCCAGCAGGGAGGCACTAGCGGGAGGGCCCCCAGATACGCAGTATTTT,CASREALAGGPPDTQYF
-,TRBJ2-3,-,TRBV7-8,TGTGCCAGCAGCTGGCCCCCATTCGAGTTTTGGAGTCCTAGCACAGATACGCAGTATTTT,CASSWPPFEFWSPSTDTQYF
-,TRBJ2-1,-,TRBV14,TGTGCCAGCAGCCCCCAGGGAACTGAGCAGTTCTTC,CASSPQGTEQFF
-,TRBJ1-1,TRBD1,TRBV30,TGTGCCTGGAGTGTGATAGGGACAGGGGGTGAAGCTTTCTTT,CAWSVIGTGGEAFF
few,TRBJ1-5,-,TRBV28,TGTGCCAGCAGTTTAGGCGGAAACAATCAGCCCCAGCATTTT,CASSLGGNNQPQHF
few,TRBJ2-7,TRBD2,TRBV5-4,TGTGCCAGCAGCTCCGCGGGGGACTACGAGCAGTACTTC,CASSSAGDYEQYF
-,TRBJ1-2,TRBD1,TRBV19,TGTGCCAGTAGTATACTCGGGACAGGCCGCGCTAACTATGGCTACACCTTC,CASSILGTGRANYGYTF
-,TRBJ2-7,TRBD2,TRBV30,TGTGCCTGGAGGACCCCCGCGGGGGTTTACTACGAGCAGTACTTC,CAWRTPAGVYYEQYF
-,TRBJ1-4,TRBD1,TRBV5-1,TGCGCCAGCTCCGTCAAACCGGGACAGGTTAATGAAAAACTGTTTTTT,CASSVKPGQVNEKLFF
-,TRBJ1-1,-,TRBV6-6,TGTGCCAGCAGTCCCGCGGGGTTACACACTGAAGCTTTCTTT,CASSPAGLHTEAFF
-,TRBJ1-5,-,TRBV27,TGTGCCAGCAGTTTATCTTTCGGGTGGGATCAGCCCCAGCATTTT,CASSLSFGWDQPQHF
-,TRBJ1-5,-,TRBV2,TGTGCCAGCAGTAAGGACAATACGGATCAGCCCCAGCATTTT,CASSKDNTDQPQHF
-,TRBJ1-2,-,TRBV7-6,TGTGCCAGCAGCCCGTCAGGGGTTCCGGACTATGGCTACACCTTC,CASSPSGVPDYGYTF
-,TRBJ1-4,TRBD1,TRBV28,TGTGCCAGCAGTGTGGCGGGACAGACTAATGAAAAACTGTTTTTT,CASSVAGQTNEKLFF
-,TRBJ2-5,TRBD2,TRBV4-2,TGTGCCAGCAGCCAAGATGAACTAGCGGAGACCCAGTACTTC,CASSQDELAETQYF
-,TRBJ1-2,-,TRBV27,TGTGCCAGCAGTTTATCAGGGGGCTATGGCTACACCTTC,CASSLSGGYGYTF
once,TRBJ2-2,-,TRBV4-1,TGCGCCAGCAGCCAAACGGCCCTTCGGGGGAACACCGGGGAGCTGTTTTTT,CASSQTALRGNTGELFF
few,TRBJ2-1,-,TRBV30,TGTGCCTGGAGTGTAACAGTCTACAATGAGCAGTTCTTC,CAWSVTVYNEQFF
-,TRBJ2-7,-,TRBV28,TGTGCCAGCAGTTTAACAGGGACCTCCTACGAGCAGTACTTC,CASSLTGTSYEQYF
-,TRBJ1-2,-,TRBV30,TGTGCCTGGAGTCATGGGGGGAATGGCTACACCTTC,CAWSHGGNGYTF
-,TRBJ2-5,TRBD1,TRBV2,TGTGCCAGCAGTGAAGGATGGACAGGGATTGAAGAGACCCAGTACTTC,CASSEGWTGIEETQYF
-,TRBJ2-3,-,TRBV6-6,TGTGCCAGCAGTTCCCTAGCTAATCTCATCCCAGATACGCAGTATTTT,CASSSLANLIPDTQYF
-,TRBJ2-2,TRBD2,TRBV4-1,TGCGCCAGCAGCCCAACGGGGGGGTCGAACACCGGGGAGCTGTTTTTT,CASSPTGGSNTGELFF
-,TRBJ2-3,TRBD1,TRBV6-1,TGTGCCAGCAGTGCGTACAGGGGGCGGGAGACAGATACGCAGTATTTT,CASSAYRGRETDTQYF
-,TRBJ1-4,-,TRBV28,TGTGCCAGCAGCCCGGGTGCAACTAATGAAAAACTGTTTTTT,CASSPGATNEKLFF
-,TRBJ2-7,-,TRBV5-4,TGTGCCAGCAGCCAGAGTGCAGGGGCTCCCTCCTACGAGCAGTACTTC,CASSQSAGAPSYEQYF
-,TRBJ2-4,TRBD1,TRBV9,TGTGCCAGCAGCGCCGACCTAGCAGGGGGTAAAAACATTCAGTACTTC,CASSADLAGGKNIQYF
-,TRBJ2-7,-,TRBV5-4,TGTGCCAGCAGCGATTCTAGGGGCTCCTACGAGCAGTACTTC,CASSDSRGSYEQYF
-,TRBJ1-1,TRBD1,TRBV7-9,TGTGCCAGCAGCTTAAAGACAGGGACGAACACTGAAGCTTTCTTT,CASSLKTGTNTEAFF
once,TRBJ1-5,-,TRBV6-1,TGTGCCAGCAGTGAATTGGGGCATACGGCACAGCCCCAGCATTTT,CASSELGHTAQPQHF
-,TRBJ1-1,-,TRBV28,TGTGCCAGCAGTTTGGGTGGGGCCCTGGGCACTGAAGCTTTCTTT,CASSLGGALGTEAFF
-,TRBJ2-1,TRBD2,TRBV5-1,TGCGCCAGCTCGGGACTAGCGGGAGCTGGGGGCAATGAGCAGTTCTTC,CASSGLAGAGGNEQFF
-,TRBJ2-3,TRBD2,TRBV5-1,TGCGCCAGCAGCTTAGGACTAGCGGGGGGCTTAGATACGCAGTATTTT,CASSLGLAGGLDTQYF
-,TRBJ2-7,-,TRBV5-4,TGTGCCAGCAGCTTGGATGTCAGGGGCGAGCAGTACTTC,CASSLDVRGEQYF
many,TRBJ1-2,TRBD1,TRBV28,TGTGCCAGCAGTGAGGACAGGGGTGGCTACACCTTC,CASSEDRGGYTF
few,TRBJ2-1,TRBD2,TRBV30,TGTGCCTGGAGTGTACAGGGTAGCGGGAGGATAAATGAGCAGTTCTTC,CAWSVQGSGRINEQFF
-,TRBJ1-5,-,TRBV5-1,TGCGCCAGCAGTCTATGGGGGGGTGATCAGCCCCAGCATTTT,CASSLWGGDQPQHF
-,TRBJ2-3,TRBD2,TRBV4-1,TGCGCCAGCAGCCACTTAGCGGGCAGCACAGATACGCAGTATTTT,CASSHLAGSTDTQYF